Shown below are 20 T cell receptor beta chains from a single sample sequenced in a study of T cells after posttransplantation cyclophosphamide. Repertoires were generated with immunoSEQ multiplex PCR, while TCRdb's copy carries only in-frame clones and drops some. The profile shows tens of thousands of clones, about 90% of them singletons. Sample: PBMCs. The receptors originated from a woman aged 40 to 50 with a blood cancer, CMV-positive, and with a related stem cell donor.

The chain is built from TRBV7-6 and TRBJ1-1; 9 bases are shared with TRBD1. J was trimmed by 6 bases and V by 5 bases; bases with no gene match: 7. Germline values: CDR1 SGHVS, CDR2 FNYEAQ. There are 14 residues in the CDR3. Here the CDR3 DNA reads TGTGCCAGCAGCCTACAGGGGGCGAAGTCTGAAGCTTTCTTT. Translated, it gives CASSLQGAKSEAFF.

The rearrangement links TRBV6-1 to TRBJ2-7; D possibly corresponds to TRBD2 (6 bases). Looked up from germline, CDR1 is MNHNS and CDR2 is SASEGT. The CDR3 contains 15 residues. The V gene lost 4 bases and the J gene lost 0 bases, with 13 bases spanning the gap. The CDR3 DNA reads as TGTGCCAGCAGTGGACGGGACTGGTACTCCTACGAGCAGTACTTC. Protein product: CASSGRDWYSYEQYF.

This chain joins TRBV7-3 and TRBJ2-2; TRBD1 aligns across 8 bases. This CDR3 contains 15 residues. Per the germline V gene, CDR1 is SGHTA and CDR2 is FQGTGA. Trimming cost V 4 bases and J 4 bases; bases outside gene matches: 5. CDR3 nucleotide sequence: TGTGCCAGCAGCTCGGACAGGGAGAGCACCGGGGAGCTGTTTTTT. Protein: CASSSDRESTGELFF. The full variable domain, with the rest looked up from reference TRBV7-3 and TRBJ2-2, is GAGVSQTPSNKVTEKGKYVELRCDPISGHTALYWYRQSLGQGPEFLIYFQGTGAADDSGLPNDRFFAVRPEGSVSTLKIQRTERGDSAVYLCASSSDRESTGELFFGEGSRLTVL.

The chain links TRBV1 to TRBJ2-2; the table's D call of TRBD2 was not tested on the DNA. TRBV1 is a pseudogene locus. This CDR3 has 18 amino acids. CDR3 sequence (DNA): TGCACCAGCAGCCAAGCGGGACTAGCGGGGGGGCAGGTCGGGGAGCTGTTTTTT. Protein product: CTSSQAGLAGGQVGELFF.

The CDR3: CASSLGVTGDTEAFF. In DNA form, the CDR3 reads TGTGCCAGCAGCTTAGGAGTGACAGGGGACACTGAAGCTTTCTTT. The chain is built from TRBV7-9 and TRBJ1-1; 8 positions match TRBD1. V shed 1 base, J shed 3 bases, and the junction held 4 bases outside the gene matches. This CDR3 has 15 amino acids. CDR1 and CDR2 from the germline V gene are SEHNR and FQNEAQ (reference sequence).

The genes are TRBV4-1 and TRBJ2-5, with D possibly TRBD2 on 6 matching bases. The CDR3 spans 18 residues. The V gene's germline CDR1 is MGHRA and CDR2 YSYEKL. Deletions cut 0 bases from V and 4 bases from J, with 21 bases between. CDR3 bases: TGCGCCAGCAGCCAAGATCGGGCAGCGGGCTTGAGAGGAGAGACCCAGTACTTC. Translated: CASSQDRAAGLRGETQYF.

The V gene is TRBV15, the J gene TRBJ2-5; D remains ambiguous. Germline CDR1 and CDR2: LNHNV and YYDKDF (reference sequence). V was pared by 0 bases and J by 5 bases, with 13 bases between. This CDR3 comprises 15 residues. The CDR3 sequence is CATSRDEELGETQYF. CDR3 nucleotide sequence: TGTGCCACCAGCAGAGATGAGGAGCTCGGGGAGACCCAGTACTTC.

V and J are TRBV5-1 and TRBJ2-7, with 9 bases lining up with TRBD2. There are 15 residues in the CDR3. From germline, CDR1 is SGHRS and CDR2 YFSETQ. V trimming: 4 bases; J trimming: 4 bases; junction bases outside the gene matches: 9. CDR3 bases: TGCGCCAGCAGCCCCTGGGTAGCGGGGGCTTACGAGCAGTACTTC. Residues: CASSPWVAGAYEQYF.

The chain recombines TRBV29-1 with TRBJ2-7; possibly TRBD1 for D (7 bases). V lost 1 base and J lost 3, with 16 bases in between. The CDR3 is 15 amino acids. Germline assignment: CDR1 SQVTM and CDR2 ANQGSEA. The CDR3 coding sequence is TGCAGCGTTGAAGTCGCAGACAGGGAGGACTACGAGCAGTACTTC. Translating it yields CSVEVADREDYEQYF.

This chain uses TRBV5-4 with TRBJ1-3; D uncertain. This CDR3 spans 17 amino acids. The germline gives CDR1 SGHNT, CDR2 YYREEE (reference sequence). The V and J ends lost 4 bases and 0 bases respectively, with 17 bases between them. CDR3 DNA sequence: TGTGCCAGCAGCGAAAAAAGCGGGAGACTCTCTGGAAACACCATATATTTT. Translating it yields CASSEKSGRLSGNTIYF. The whole variable domain, remainder taken from reference TRBV5-4 and TRBJ1-3, is ETGVTQSPTHLIKTRGQQVTLRCSSQSGHNTVSWYQQALGQGPQFIFQYYREEENGRGNFPPRFSGLQFPNYSSELNVNALELDDSALYLCASSEKSGRLSGNTIYFGEGSWLTVV.

The rearrangement links TRBV18 to TRBJ1-1, with TRBD1 as a possible D gene (5 bases). The CDR3 is 15 amino acids. The germline V gene has CDR1 KGHSH and CDR2 LQKENI. Trimming took 0 bases from V and 1 from J, leaving 9 bases between them. CDR3 sequence: CASSPPRGWNTEAFF. CDR3 nucleotides: TGTGCCAGCTCACCACCCCGGGGGTGGAACACTGAAGCTTTCTTT. Full variable domain (outside the CDR3, taken from reference TRBV18 and TRBJ1-1): NAGVMQNPRHLVRRRGQEARLRCSPMKGHSHVYWYRQLPEEGLKFMVYLQKENIIDESGMPKERFSAEFPKEGPSILRIQQVVRGDSAAYFCASSPPRGWNTEAFFGQGTRLTVV.

This clone was observed once. V usage is TRBV18 and J usage is TRBJ2-5; D perhaps matches TRBD1 (6 bases). The CDR3 is 14 amino acids. CDR1 and CDR2 from the germline V gene are KGHSH and LQKENI. V dropped 6 bases and J dropped 5 bases, with 16 bases sitting between them. The CDR3 DNA is TGTGCCAGCTCGCGGACAGCCTGGAGCGAGACCCAGTACTTC. It yields the protein CASSRTAWSETQYF. The complete variable domain, with remaining parts taken from reference TRBV18 and TRBJ2-5, reads NAGVMQNPRHLVRRRGQEARLRCSPMKGHSHVYWYRQLPEEGLKFMVYLQKENIIDESGMPKERFSAEFPKEGPSILRIQQVVRGDSAAYFCASSRTAWSETQYFGPGTRLLVL.

This chain joins TRBV6-4 and TRBJ2-3; 8 bases agree with TRBD1. Germline CDR1 is MRHNA and CDR2 is SNTAGT. V shed 3 bases and J 3 bases; nucleotides not matched to a gene: 5. This CDR3 contains 15 residues. CDR3 nucleotides: TGTGCCAGCAGTGAAAGGACAGGGAATACAGATACGCAGTATTTT. Its translation: CASSERTGNTDTQYF.

The rearrangement uses TRBV6-6 and TRBJ1-5; D is possibly TRBD1 (5 bases). This CDR3 has 12 amino acids. The germline V gene has CDR1 MNHNY and CDR2 SVGAGI (reference sequence). The germline V and J ends were trimmed by 11 bases and 1 base, with 9 bases remaining between them. The chain's CDR3 is CASGESNQPQHF. The CDR3 bases are TGTGCCTCGGGGGAAAGCAATCAGCCCCAGCATTTT.

The chain links TRBV13 to TRBJ1-2; the match to TRBD1 covers 7 bases. Looked up from germline, CDR1 is PRHDT and CDR2 is FYEKMQ (reference sequence). The CDR3 totals 17 residues. With 5 bases clipped from V and 5 bases from J, the junction kept 17 bases outside the gene matches. DNA for the CDR3: TGTGCCAGCAGCCCCGCGGGGACAGAACGCATAGGGTATGGCTACACCTTC. Residues: CASSPAGTERIGYGYTF.

The chain links TRBV19 to TRBJ2-1; maybe TRBD1 (7 bases). CDR3 size: 13 residues. From germline, CDR1 is LNHDA and CDR2 SQIVND (reference sequence). V lost 5 bases, J lost 7 bases, and 12 bases lay in between. The CDR3 coding sequence is TGTGCCAGTAGTCAGGGGGGACGGAATGAGCAGTTCTTC. This encodes CASSQGGRNEQFF.

This chain joins TRBV18 and TRBJ2-1; no clear D gene. The ends were cut back, 3 bases at V and 9 bases at J, with 15 bases in the middle. Germline V gene data show CDR1 as KGHSH and CDR2 as LQKENI. The CDR3 is made up of 14 amino acids. CDR3 nucleotides: TGTGCCAGCTCACCGCCTACCCTTAGTATTGAGCAGTTCTTC. Translation: CASSPPTLSIEQFF.

This clone is a singleton in its sample. The rearrangement links TRBV10-1 to TRBJ1-2; D might be TRBD1 (6 bases). Trimming took off 10 bases at V and 2 bases at J, with 14 bases between the two ends. Germline loops: CDR1 WNHNN, CDR2 SYGVQD (reference sequence). This CDR3 contains 13 residues. The CDR3 nucleotides read TGCGCCACCCTCCAGGGGCGAAACTATGGCTACACCTTC. This encodes CATLQGRNYGYTF.

V is TRBV15 and J is TRBJ1-5, with D tentatively TRBD1 (5 bases). The CDR3 runs 15 residues. Germline-derived CDR1 and CDR2 are LNHNV and YYDKDF (reference sequence). V lost 5 bases, J lost 4 bases, and 15 bases lay in between. The CDR3 reads CATSFGNRPNQPQHF. CDR3 nucleotide sequence: TGTGCCACCAGCTTTGGAAACAGGCCAAATCAGCCCCAGCATTTT.

The chain couples TRBV19 to TRBJ1-1, with 9 bases fitting TRBD1. The junction had 6 bases not matched to a gene; V was cut back by 2 bases and J by 5 bases. The CDR3 extends over 15 amino acids. Germline CDR1 LNHDA, CDR2 SQIVND (reference sequence). The CDR3 sequence: CASSIIPTGGTEAFF. The CDR3 nucleotides are TGTGCCAGTAGTATAATCCCGACAGGGGGTACTGAAGCTTTCTTT.